Listed below are T cell receptor beta chains from one sample, sequenced in a study of shared clonotypes between healthy human individuals. The assay was immunoSEQ multiplex PCR, and TCRdb's table has in-frame clones only and misses some. The profile shows roughly 2.5 million clones, approximately 92% of them singletons. Sequencing input: naive CD4+ T cells sorted from blood. The receptors originated from a man in his late teens or twenties in good health. Each CDR3 is given without its conserved first and last residue. Each record gives: V gene, clone size, CDR3 protein. Clone size is shown for a subset of rows, as once, few, many or a class of expanded clone.

v_call: TRBV25-1; clone_size: NA; cdr3_aa: ASSEPDRVTETQY
v_call: TRBV4-1; clone_size: NA; cdr3_aa: ASSQGGRALDEQY
v_call: TRBV5-6; clone_size: NA; cdr3_aa: ASSLEGYYEQY
v_call: TRBV5-6; clone_size: NA; cdr3_aa: ASRLTGSGANVLT
v_call: TRBV28; clone_size: NA; cdr3_aa: ATSGLAYGYT
v_call: TRBV27; clone_size: NA; cdr3_aa: ASSLRLAFEQY
v_call: TRBV7-9; clone_size: NA; cdr3_aa: ASSLSGGNTEAF
v_call: TRBV28; clone_size: NA; cdr3_aa: ASSSPSGDPLLAQY
v_call: TRBV30; clone_size: NA; cdr3_aa: AWSVYFWRGTSNYGYT
v_call: TRBV2; clone_size: NA; cdr3_aa: ASSEGLATSGNTIY
v_call: TRBV10-3; clone_size: NA; cdr3_aa: AVSGDTQY
v_call: TRBV7-2; clone_size: once; cdr3_aa: ASSLAGALGEQF
v_call: TRBV7-9; clone_size: few; cdr3_aa: ASSLLAGVISPLH
v_call: TRBV5-1; clone_size: once; cdr3_aa: ASSFRGPQETQY
v_call: TRBV5-1; clone_size: NA; cdr3_aa: ASSLGDEILGPYGYT
v_call: TRBV18; clone_size: NA; cdr3_aa: ASSLDSTYEQY
v_call: TRBV4-3; clone_size: NA; cdr3_aa: ASSQERDRGNYGYT
v_call: TRBV7-9; clone_size: NA; cdr3_aa: ASSSLEGWGHRTDTQY
v_call: TRBV7-9; clone_size: NA; cdr3_aa: ASSSNTQVYEQY
v_call: TRBV5-5; clone_size: NA; cdr3_aa: ASSLDRVVNTEAF
v_call: TRBV11-2; clone_size: NA; cdr3_aa: ASSLRDRVFVSTDTQY
v_call: TRBV11-1; clone_size: NA; cdr3_aa: ASSLRQGARRTEAF
v_call: TRBV28; clone_size: NA; cdr3_aa: ASRGPDRGGGGYT
v_call: TRBV5-1; clone_size: NA; cdr3_aa: ASSVTGGGDIQY
v_call: TRBV7-3; clone_size: NA; cdr3_aa: ASSKIQGAGELF
v_call: TRBV30; clone_size: NA; cdr3_aa: AWRPPGANVLT
v_call: TRBV19; clone_size: NA; cdr3_aa: ASSIRSTSGGASYEQY
v_call: TRBV27; clone_size: once; cdr3_aa: ASSLSTGERGPNTGELF
v_call: TRBV14; clone_size: NA; cdr3_aa: ASSRGGGYEQY
v_call: TRBV10-3; clone_size: NA; cdr3_aa: AISNRDSGYEQY
v_call: TRBV6-5; clone_size: NA; cdr3_aa: ASRPGLPGETQY
v_call: TRBV5-1; clone_size: NA; cdr3_aa: ASRRLGQGNYEQY
v_call: TRBV1; clone_size: NA; cdr3_aa: TSSQDRGRAAY
v_call: TRBV18; clone_size: NA; cdr3_aa: ASSENTEAF
v_call: TRBV21-1; clone_size: NA; cdr3_aa: ASSKDFGTGPHPESYEQY
v_call: TRBV5-1; clone_size: NA; cdr3_aa: ASRRSEGAFEQY
v_call: TRBV2; clone_size: NA; cdr3_aa: ASSEASPGQGNEQY
v_call: TRBV9; clone_size: NA; cdr3_aa: ASSGRGTANNSPLH
v_call: TRBV4-1; clone_size: NA; cdr3_aa: ASTKEAGQRNQPQH